A single sample gave rise to the 13 T cell receptor beta chains below, sequenced in a study of blood T cell repertoires in COVID-19. The assay was immunoSEQ multiplex PCR, and TCRdb's table has in-frame clones only and misses some. The sample contains some 250,000 clones, 75% to 85% of which appear only once. The sequenced sample consisted of peripheral blood. These receptors were obtained from a woman aged 60-70 years with active or convalescent COVID-19.

Here the CDR3 reads CASSEGSGGNEKLFF. The CDR3 nucleotides read TGTGCCAGCAGCGAAGGGTCGGGGGGTAATGAAAAACTGTTTTTT. V and J are TRBV7-9 and TRBJ1-4; tentative D call: TRBD1 (5 bases). The CDR3 runs to 15 residues. Germline CDR1 reads SEHNR; CDR2 reads FQNEAQ (reference sequence). Between the trimmed V and J ends, which lost 5 bases and 4 bases, there was a span of 14 bases.

The rearrangement uses TRBV6-5 and TRBJ1-2; TRBD1 agrees at 7 bases. Per germline, CDR1 MNHEY and CDR2 SVGAGI. There are 16 residues in the CDR3. The V segment lost 1 base and the J segment 2 bases; nucleotides outside the gene matches: 7. The CDR3: CASSYYRQGGNYGYTF. Here the CDR3 DNA reads TGTGCCAGCAGTTACTACCGACAGGGCGGGAACTATGGCTACACCTTC.

The genes are TRBV28 and TRBJ1-1; 8 bases map to TRBD1. Trimming removed 6 bases from V and 4 bases from J; junction bases left unmatched: 1. CDR3 length equals 12 residues. Germline lookup yields CDR1 MDHEN and CDR2 SYDVKM. The CDR3 spells CASSTGGTEAFF. CDR3 DNA sequence: TGTGCCAGCAGCACAGGGGGCACTGAAGCTTTCTTT. The entire variable domain, with the rest obtained from reference TRBV28 and TRBJ1-1, is as follows: DVKVTQSSRYLVKRTGEKVFLECVQDMDHENMFWYRQDPGLGLRLIYFSYDVKMKEKGDIPEGYSVSREKKERFSLILESASTNQTSMYLCASSTGGTEAFFGQGTRLTVV.

The gene calls are TRBV21-1 and TRBJ2-7; TRBD1, as called in the table, went unchecked against the DNA. TRBV21-1 has pseudogene status. The CDR3 totals 14 residues. CDR3 nucleotides: TGTGCCAGCAGCAGGACAGATGATCTGGACGAGCAGTACTTC. Its protein product is CASSRTDDLDEQYF.

CDR3 protein: CARSNLQLGANQPQHF. CDR3 sequence (DNA): TGTGCCAGAAGCAACCTACAGCTTGGGGCCAATCAGCCCCAGCATTTT. V usage is TRBV5-3 and J usage is TRBJ1-5, with D perhaps matching TRBD1 (5 bases). TRBV5-3 is an ORF for which the function is uncertain. V was clipped by 4 bases and J by 3 bases, with 17 bases between them. This CDR3 spans 16 amino acids.

The chain uses TRBV30 and TRBJ1-1; TRBD1 agrees at 9 bases. The germline gives CDR1 GTSNPN, CDR2 SVGIG (reference sequence). CDR3 length equals 13 residues. V lost 5 bases, J lost 3 bases, and 4 bases stayed unmatched. The CDR3, as DNA: TGTGCCTGGGAGGACAGGGGCGACACTGAAGCTTTCTTT. Protein: CAWEDRGDTEAFF.

A remark on this clone: The sample contains more than one DNA sequence encoding this CDR3. This sequence joins TRBV7-9 and TRBJ2-7, with D unresolved. Trimming took 5 bases from V and 0 from J, leaving 5 bases between them. The CDR3 consists of 12 residues. CDR1 and CDR2 (germline): SEHNR, FQNEAQ (reference sequence). CDR3 in amino acids: CASSLSSYEQYF. DNA of the CDR3: TGTGCCAGCAGCCTAAGCTCCTACGAGCAGTACTTC.

This clone has only one observation. This chain links TRBV27 with TRBJ1-5; D not resolved. Between the trimmed V and J ends, which lost 5 bases and 0 bases, there was a span of 14 bases. The CDR3 spans 16 residues. From germline, CDR1 is MNHEY and CDR2 SMNVEV (reference sequence). The DNA for the CDR3 is TGTGCCAGCAGTCCGATACACCTTTCTAGCAATCAGCCCCAGCATTTT. It translates to CASSPIHLSSNQPQHF.

Only a few counts were recorded for this clone. The V and J genes are TRBV29-1 and TRBJ2-5, with a tentative D call TRBD1 (5 bases). The CDR3 contains 14 residues. With 4 bases removed from V and 5 bases from J, the gap between germline ends came to 17 bases. The germline V gene encodes CDR1 SQVTM and CDR2 ANQGSEA. The CDR3: CSVVGQVQGETQYF. The CDR3 bases are TGCAGCGTTGTTGGTCAGGTCCAGGGCGAGACCCAGTACTTC.

This clone was detected only once. The chain employs TRBV21-1 and TRBJ1-5; TRBD1 reflects the table's D call only, with no check against the DNA. TRBV21-1 is deemed a pseudogene. The CDR3 covers 13 residues. CDR3 sequence (DNA): TGTGCCAGACAGGGTAGATTCCCTCAGCCCCAGCATTTT. Its translation is CARQGRFPQPQHF.

V is TRBV30 and J is TRBJ1-1; D gene ambiguous. The CDR3 sequence is 12 residues long. V was clipped by 0 bases and J by 4 bases, with 6 bases between them. Germline-derived CDR1 and CDR2 are GTSNPN and SVGIG (reference sequence). DNA for the CDR3: TGTGCCTGGAGTGTCCTACCCACTGAAGCTTTCTTT. Protein sequence: CAWSVLPTEAFF.

The chain joins TRBV5-1 to TRBJ2-2; 7 nucleotides line up with TRBD1. Unmatched junction bases numbered 3, after V lost 7 bases and J lost 6 bases. The CDR3 spans 12 residues. CDR1 is SGHRS and CDR2 is YFSETQ in the germline V gene. CDR3 bases: TGCGCCAGCCGTACAGGGGCCGGGGAGCTGTTTTTT. It translates to CASRTGAGELFF.

This sequence joins TRBV4-1 and TRBJ2-5; D perhaps matches TRBD2 (5 bases). The CDR3 has 14 residues. Trimming took off 1 base at V and 8 bases at J, with 14 bases between the two ends. The germline CDR1 and CDR2 sequences are MGHRA and YSYEKL. In DNA, the CDR3 is TGCGCCAGCAGCCAAGTGAGGGAGAAGAGAACCCAGTACTTC. Its translation is CASSQVREKRTQYF.